Here is one TCR beta chain with its context. This clone was found once. It lacks a known antigen. Within one base of it there is no much larger clone, and no base qualities were kept. The sample belongs to a study of blood T cell repertoires in COVID-19 (TCRdb year 2020). With respect to the entire study: The collaborator samples originated in the United States, Italy and Spain and spanned the acute and convalescent phases of COVID-19. Deeply sampled blood TCRbeta repertoires from subjects exposed to, actively infected with, or recovered from COVID-19 were included in the dataset. The sample metadata nearly always contained a de-identified subject ID, COVID-19 status, age in years and sex. A freely available public database, intended as a resource for researchers studying the immune response to SARS-CoV-2, is where the repertoires were released. The prospective study material was composed of cDNA or gDNA derived from T cells, B-cell-depleted T cells, or PBMCs. HLA class I and class II types, where available, came from metadata supplied by the sample provider rather than from assay-based typing. Samples were obtained from the ongoing ImmuneRACE study (first 160 participants) and from over 1,000 subjects provided by 6 global collaborators. General conclusions and limits of the study: The quantity of clinical and demographic metadata differed by source and by participant and was supplied without curation.

The immunoSEQ Assay, a bias-controlled multiplex PCR, was used to amplify TCRbeta CDR3 regions from genomic DNA. Under the source paper's analysis protocol: The number of nucleated cells in each sample was estimated from the amplification of reference gene primers within the assay. To quantify the absolute abundance of each unique TCRbeta CDR3 rearrangement, sequence reads were collapsed and filtered. For each sample, productive Simpson clonality was calculated as the square root of Simpson's diversity index across productive rearrangements. Held by TCRdb, this immuneACCESS table contains in-frame sequences only and omits some clones. Under half of the omission traces to an unresolved V gene where checked; the cause of the rest is unknown. That table supplies the V and J calls and clone size; D and trimming were determined from the DNA. Here the sample has 350,000 to 450,000 clones; roughly 84% occur a single time. Clones ranked in the top ten supply less than 1.5% of the sample.

In the prospective study, participants were 18 to 89 years old, resided in about two dozen geographic areas of the United States, and were enrolled through a virtual design. To assign participants to cohorts, the prospective study relied on clinical history that participants themselves reported in a screening survey and a study questionnaire. A participant counted as exposed if, within 2 weeks of entering the study, that participant had been in contact with someone who had a PCR-confirmed or clinician-diagnosed COVID-19 case. In the prospective study, mobile phlebotomists collected whole blood, serum and a nasopharyngeal or oropharyngeal swab from each participant. Over an approximately 2-month period, participants in the prospective study had the option of providing additional blood draws and questionnaires. Before DNA extraction, blood samples from the prospective study were shipped at room temperature or frozen.

V is shortened by 3 bases, J by 4 bases, and the region joining them spans 9 bases. The CDR3, from cysteine to phenylalanine, totals 13 residues. The CDR3 DNA has 39 bases and is translated from base 1. As encoded in the germline V gene (reference sequence), CDR1 is MNHEY while CDR2 is SMNVEV. This TCR came from a woman between 18 and 29 years old who had been exposed to COVID-19. The V and J segments used are TRBV27 and TRBJ1-1; too little of a D gene remains to name it. Sequencing was performed on PBMCs or T cells enriched from blood (not recorded which). The CDR3 loop reads CASSFGVATEAFF. The DNA is as follows: TGTGCCAGCAGTTTCGGGGTGGCCACTGAAGCTTTCTTT.